The present entry profiles one T cell receptor beta chain with its context. The antigen is undetermined. Reverse transcription of about 0.5 to 1 ug RNA was performed with random hexamers. Multiplex PCR with immunoSEQ amplified the TCR beta CDR3 across 54 Vbeta and 13 Jbeta. TCRdb redid the calling of the immunoSEQ multiplex PCR reads with MiXCR, one entry per CDR3 protein. The sample holds about 150,000 distinct CDR3 sequences, just over 90% seen once. Between the trimmed V and J ends, which lost 3 bases and 2 bases, there was a span of 5 bases. Germline lookup yields CDR1 MDHEN and CDR2 SYDVKM. The CDR3 loop spans 12 amino acids. This specimen belongs to a study of CD8 T cells in Susac syndrome. General study points: The study acknowledged a relatively small number of individuals in its TCR sequencing and HLA analysis.

This receptor was taken from a human donor in good health. This rearrangement joins TRBV28 to TRBJ2-7; D is uncertain. The sequenced material came from CD4+ T cells from PBMCs. CDR3 in amino acids: CASSFQAYEQYF. The CDR3 DNA sequence: TGTGCCAGCAGTTTTCAGGCCTACGAGCAGTACTTC.